The T cell receptor beta chain under discussion was sequenced for a study of blood T cell repertoires in COVID-19. Profiled with immunoSEQ multiplex PCR; TCRdb holds only in-frame clones, not every one. The sample includes approximately 480,000 clones, 87% of them seen just once. The CDR3 has 19 residues. Trimming cost V 4 bases and J 4 bases; bases outside gene matches: 12. Per the germline V gene, CDR1 is LGHNA and CDR2 is YNFKEQ. This clone was detected only once. The sequence was obtained from a woman younger than 35 who had recovered from COVID-19. J is TRBJ2-2 and V is TRBV4-2; 13 bases line up with TRBD2. Sequencing was performed on PBMCs or T cells enriched from blood (not recorded which). The CDR3 spells CASSRELLAGGPGTGELFF. The CDR3 DNA sequence: TGTGCCAGCAGCCGAGAGCTACTAGCGGGGGGGCCAGGCACCGGGGAGCTGTTTTTT.